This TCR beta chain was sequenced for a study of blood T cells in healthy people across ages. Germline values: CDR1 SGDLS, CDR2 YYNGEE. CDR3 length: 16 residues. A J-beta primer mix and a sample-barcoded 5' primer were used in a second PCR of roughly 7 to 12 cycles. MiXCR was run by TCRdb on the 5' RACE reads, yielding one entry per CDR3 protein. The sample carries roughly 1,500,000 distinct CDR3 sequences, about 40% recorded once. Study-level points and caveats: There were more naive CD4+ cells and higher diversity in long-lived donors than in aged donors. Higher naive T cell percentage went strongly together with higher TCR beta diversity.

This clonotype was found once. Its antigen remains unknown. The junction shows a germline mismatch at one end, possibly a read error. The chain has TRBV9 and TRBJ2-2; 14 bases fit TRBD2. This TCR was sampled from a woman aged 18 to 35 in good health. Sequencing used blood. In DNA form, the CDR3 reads TGTGCCACCAGCCTTGGGACTAGCGGGAGTACCGGGGAGCTGTTTTTT. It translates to CATSLGTSGSTGELFF.